Listed here are 10 T cell receptor beta chains from one sample, sequenced in a study of blood T cell repertoires in COVID-19. Assay: immunoSEQ multiplex PCR; the TCRdb copy retains only in-frame clones and omits some. The data contain about 50,000 clones, approximately 87% of them seen just once; the ten biggest clones take up less than 6.5%. The material sequenced was peripheral blood. The receptors shown here come from a woman aged 60 to 75 with acute or convalescent COVID-19.

This clone turned up a few times. V usage is TRBV11-2 and J usage is TRBJ2-7, with 7 bases matching TRBD2. Per the germline V gene, CDR1 is SGHAT and CDR2 is FQNNGV. There are 13 residues in the CDR3. The V and J ends lost 1 base and 3 bases, in that order; junction bases with no gene match: 0. This CDR3 reads CASSLGEGYEQYF. The CDR3 coding sequence is TGTGCCAGCAGCTTAGGGGAGGGCTACGAGCAGTACTTC.

This clone was counted only a few times. V is TRBV3-1 (or the pseudogene TRBV3-2) and J is TRBJ1-2, with D uncertain. The ends were cut back, 0 bases at V and 2 bases at J, with 13 bases in the middle. This CDR3 contains 16 residues. Looked up from germline, CDR1 is LGHDT and CDR2 is YNNKEL (reference sequence). This chain's CDR3 is CASSQDTAGLNYGYTF. The CDR3 DNA reads as TGTGCCAGCAGCCAAGATACGGCGGGCCTAAACTATGGCTACACCTTC.

This sequence joins TRBV2 and TRBJ2-1; 7 bases agree with TRBD2. J gave up 3 bases and V 4 bases, and 6 bases lay outside the gene matches. CDR1 is SNHLY, CDR2 FYNNEI, per germline. CDR3 length: 15 residues. CDR3 DNA sequence: TGTGCCAGCAGTGCCGAGCGGGATTACTACAATGAGCAGTTCTTC. This codes for CASSAERDYYNEQFF.

In its sample, this clone was seen once. V usage is TRBV5-3 and J usage is TRBJ2-5; D not resolved. TRBV5-3 is placed among ORFs of uncertain function. This CDR3 contains 14 residues. Trimming removed 2 bases from V and 3 bases from J, with 11 bases in between. Written as DNA, the CDR3 is TGTGCCAGAAGCTTAGACAATGAAAAAGAGACCCAGTACTTC. Translated, it gives CARSLDNEKETQYF.

The CDR3 region is CASSHRGLGSYEQYF. The CDR3, as DNA: TGTGCCAGCAGCCATAGGGGGTTGGGCTCCTACGAGCAGTACTTC. The chain links TRBV3-1 (or the pseudogene TRBV3-2) to TRBJ2-7; the D gene is possibly TRBD1 (6 bases). The ends were cut back, 3 bases at V and 0 bases at J, with 12 bases in the middle. CDR1 LGHDT and CDR2 YNNKEL come from the germline V gene (reference sequence). The CDR3 sequence is 15 residues long.

V usage is TRBV19 and J usage is TRBJ2-2, with a tentative D call TRBD1 (5 bases). The V gene lost 9 bases and the J gene lost 5 bases, with 19 bases spanning the gap. There are 15 residues in the CDR3. Germline V gives CDR1 LNHDA, CDR2 SQIVND (reference sequence). CDR3: CASADGPGRTGELFF. As DNA, the CDR3 is TGTGCCAGCGCCGACGGCCCAGGGCGGACCGGGGAGCTGTTTTTT.

The genes are TRBV5-5 and TRBJ1-2; D remains ambiguous. CDR3 length equals 14 residues. Trimming cost V 2 bases and J 0 bases, with 8 bases left between them. Germline CDR1 SGHKS, CDR2 YYEKEE (reference sequence). CDR3 sequence reads: CASSFRDTNYGYTF. CDR3 coding DNA: TGTGCCAGCAGCTTCCGGGATACTAACTATGGCTACACCTTC.

CDR3 sequence reads: CADNPGNTEAFF. The CDR3 nucleotides are TGTGCCGACAACCCCGGGAACACTGAAGCTTTCTTT. This chain links TRBV21-1 with TRBJ1-1; TRBD1, the D gene given by the table, was not confirmed from the DNA. TRBV21-1 is flagged as a pseudogene. The CDR3 is 12 amino acids.

The chain has TRBV2 and TRBJ2-5; D call uncertain. CDR3 length equals 12 residues. The V gene's germline CDR1 is SNHLY and CDR2 FYNNEI. V lost 6 bases and J lost 5, with 10 bases in between. The CDR3 region has the DNA TGTGCCAGCAGGATCCTAACGGAGACCCAGTACTTC. As protein: CASRILTETQYF.

The rearrangement joins TRBV15 to TRBJ2-1; 10 bases agree with TRBD2. This CDR3 region has 15 residues. The junction had 6 bases not matched to a gene; V was cut back by 1 base and J by 9 bases. Germline V gene lookup returns CDR1 LNHNV and CDR2 YYDKDF (reference sequence). CDR3 DNA sequence: TGTGCCACCAGCAGAGTACAGCGGGAGGGCGGTGAGCAGTTCTTC. Its translation: CATSRVQREGGEQFF. Together with reference TRBV15 and TRBJ2-1, the CDR3 gives the full variable domain: DAMVIQNPRYQVTQFGKPVTLSCSQTLNHNVMYWYQQKSSQAPKLLFHYYDKDFNNEADTPDNFQSRRPNTSFCFLDIRSPGLGDTAMYLCATSRVQREGGEQFFGPGTRLTVL.